These 2 T cell receptor beta chains were sequenced from one sample in a study of shared T cell receptors in the human thymus. Sequencing used immunoSEQ multiplex PCR; TCRdb keeps in-frame clones, though not all of them. The table lists fewer than 700,000 clones, roughly 90% of them singletons, with about 0.01% in the top ten. In addition, the sample was reused for a study of human thymus T cells.

What was sequenced was thymocytes. The receptors come from a boy under two years old with a congenital heart defect.

The chain is built from TRBV30 and TRBJ2-3; tentative D call: TRBD2 (5 bases). Germline CDR1 is GTSNPN and CDR2 is SVGIG (reference sequence). The V gene lost 3 bases and the J gene lost 2 bases, with 15 bases spanning the gap. CDR3 length equals 15 residues. CDR3 in DNA: TGTGCCTGGAGCGAGGCGCCTCGGGACACAGATACGCAGTATTTT. The encoded protein is CAWSEAPRDTDTQYF.

Here the CDR3 DNA reads TGTGCCAGCAGTTTATTGTCTAGCGAGGGGTCAGATACGCAGTATTTT. The encoded protein is CASSLLSSEGSDTQYF. The chain links TRBV28 to TRBJ2-3, with a tentative D call TRBD2 (6 bases). V gave up 1 base and J gave up 4 bases, with 15 bases separating them. Germline V gene lookup returns CDR1 MDHEN and CDR2 SYDVKM. CDR3 length: 16 residues. Looking up the rest from reference TRBV28 and TRBJ2-3 gives the full variable domain: DVKVTQSSRYLVKRTGEKVFLECVQDMDHENMFWYRQDPGLGLRLIYFSYDVKMKEKGDIPEGYSVSREKKERFSLILESASTNQTSMYLCASSLLSSEGSDTQYFGPGTRLTVL.